These T cell receptor beta chains were read from a single sample in a study of regulatory T cells in long-lasting Graves disease. MiXCR was run by TCRdb on the multiplex PCR reads, yielding one entry per CDR3 protein. Here the sample spans roughly 420,000 distinct CDR3 sequences, around 15% being singletons. The same sample was also studied in work on T cells in Graves' hyperthyroidism and ophthalmopathy.

The sample here was peripheral blood mononuclear cells (PBMCs), taken at new diagnosis, from a patient treated with antithyroid drugs. The receptors stem from a woman aged 50 to 60 with Graves disease. CDR3s leave out the opening cysteine and the closing phenylalanine or tryptophan. The order of the fields is D gene, J gene, V gene, CDR3 protein. D genes are given only for firm matches.

D gene: NA; J gene: TRBJ2-7; V gene: TRBV28; CDR3 protein: ASSPEPGEQY
D gene: NA; J gene: TRBJ2-7; V gene: TRBV28; CDR3 protein: ASRADRESPNYEQY
D gene: TRBD1; J gene: TRBJ1-5; V gene: TRBV10-2; CDR3 protein: ASSAGQGGHSNQPQH
D gene: NA; J gene: TRBJ2-3; V gene: TRBV6-2/TRBV6-3; CDR3 protein: ASSYGVGESSTDTQY
D gene: TRBD1; J gene: TRBJ1-4; V gene: TRBV28; CDR3 protein: ASSLRGQGAQDEKLF
D gene: NA; J gene: TRBJ1-1; V gene: TRBV24-1; CDR3 protein: ATSDPSGGNTEAF
D gene: TRBD1; J gene: TRBJ1-1; V gene: TRBV28; CDR3 protein: ASSSTGAYEAF
D gene: TRBD2; J gene: TRBJ2-7; V gene: TRBV20-1; CDR3 protein: SAKGLAGALTYEQY
D gene: TRBD1; J gene: TRBJ1-6; V gene: TRBV9; CDR3 protein: ASSARDSSYNSPLH
D gene: NA; J gene: TRBJ1-5; V gene: TRBV6-2/TRBV6-3; CDR3 protein: ASRRDGDQPQH
D gene: TRBD1; J gene: TRBJ2-2; V gene: TRBV10-3; CDR3 protein: AISGETGANTGELF
D gene: NA; J gene: TRBJ1-1; V gene: TRBV4-2; CDR3 protein: ASSQDSANTEAF
D gene: NA; J gene: TRBJ1-1; V gene: TRBV28; CDR3 protein: ASSLLAGPNTEAF
D gene: NA; J gene: TRBJ2-4; V gene: TRBV3-1; CDR3 protein: ASSQVLAENIQY
D gene: TRBD2; J gene: TRBJ2-7; V gene: TRBV27; CDR3 protein: ASSFPGRSVYEQY
D gene: TRBD2; J gene: TRBJ2-1; V gene: TRBV9; CDR3 protein: ASSVAGGSFVNEQF
D gene: TRBD1; J gene: TRBJ2-5; V gene: TRBV7-2; CDR3 protein: ASSHGTGETQY
D gene: NA; J gene: TRBJ1-5; V gene: TRBV7-2; CDR3 protein: ASSLGSQGAGPNQPQH
D gene: TRBD2; J gene: TRBJ2-7; V gene: TRBV3-1; CDR3 protein: ASSPPGGGGGEQY
D gene: TRBD2; J gene: TRBJ2-7; V gene: TRBV5-4; CDR3 protein: ASSLSSSGRIEY
D gene: TRBD2; J gene: TRBJ2-4; V gene: TRBV20-1; CDR3 protein: SARDVGGRTDKNIQY
D gene: TRBD1; J gene: TRBJ2-7; V gene: TRBV20-1; CDR3 protein: SASRTGGSNEQY
D gene: TRBD1; J gene: TRBJ2-2; V gene: TRBV6-1; CDR3 protein: ASSPQGTGVTGELF
D gene: NA; J gene: TRBJ1-5; V gene: TRBV6-2/TRBV6-3; CDR3 protein: ASTPESSNQPQH
D gene: TRBD1; J gene: TRBJ1-1; V gene: TRBV6-1; CDR3 protein: ASSELFLGGIEAF